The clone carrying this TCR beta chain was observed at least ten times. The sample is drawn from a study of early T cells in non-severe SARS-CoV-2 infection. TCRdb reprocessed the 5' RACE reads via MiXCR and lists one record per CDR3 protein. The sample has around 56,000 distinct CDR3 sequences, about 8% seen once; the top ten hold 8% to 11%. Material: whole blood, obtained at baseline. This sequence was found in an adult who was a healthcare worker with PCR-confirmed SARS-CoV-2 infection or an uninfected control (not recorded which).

The CDR3 DNA follows: TGCGCCAGCAGTGATGGGGGGCCTGCGTACGAGCAGTACTTC. Its translation: CASSDGGPAYEQYF. The genes are TRBV10-1 and TRBJ2-7; D tentatively fits TRBD1 or TRBD2 (6 bases each). Deletions cut 3 bases from V and 4 bases from J, with 13 bases between. Germline loops: CDR1 WNHNN, CDR2 SYGVQD (reference sequence). The length of the CDR3 is 14 residues.